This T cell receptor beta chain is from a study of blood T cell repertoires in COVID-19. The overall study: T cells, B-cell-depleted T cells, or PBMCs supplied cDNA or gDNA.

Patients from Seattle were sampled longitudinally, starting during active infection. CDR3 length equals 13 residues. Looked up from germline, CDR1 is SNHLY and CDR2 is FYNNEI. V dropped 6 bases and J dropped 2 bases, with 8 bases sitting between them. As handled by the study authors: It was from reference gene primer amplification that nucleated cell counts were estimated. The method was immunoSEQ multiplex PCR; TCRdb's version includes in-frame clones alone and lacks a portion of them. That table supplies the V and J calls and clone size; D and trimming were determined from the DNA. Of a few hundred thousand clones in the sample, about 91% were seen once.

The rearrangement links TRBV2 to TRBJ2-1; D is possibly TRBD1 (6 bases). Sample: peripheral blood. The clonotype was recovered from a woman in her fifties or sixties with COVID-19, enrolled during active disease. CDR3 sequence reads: CASSEGAYNEQFF. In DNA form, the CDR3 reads TGTGCCAGCAGCGAGGGGGCCTACAATGAGCAGTTCTTC.